This T cell receptor beta chain was captured in a study of CD8 T cells in Susac syndrome. For the study at large: At the time of blood draw, patients with Susac syndrome were therapy-naive, receiving corticosteroids, or receiving intravenous immunoglobulin alone.

This CDR3 has 13 residues. Germline values: CDR1 DFQATT, CDR2 SNEGSKA (reference sequence). Deletions cut 4 bases from V and 1 base from J, with 8 bases between. cDNA came from approximately 0.5 to 1 ug RNA primed by random hexamers. One entry per CDR3 protein results from TCRdb running MiXCR on the immunoSEQ multiplex PCR reads. The data contain 75,000 to 95,000 distinct CDR3 sequences, 95% to 97% of them seen just once; the ten biggest clones take up 0.62%. Each Susac syndrome patient had definite or probable disease by recently defined criteria. This sequence was found in a human donor with Susac syndrome. The chain has TRBV20-1 and TRBJ1-5; D is unresolved. Sequenced sample: CD8+ T cells from PBMCs. CDR3 amino acids: CSATGRSNQPQHF. CDR3 nucleotides: TGCAGTGCTACTGGTAGGAGCAATCAGCCCCAGCATTTT.